This is a list of T cell receptor beta chains from one sample in a study of Ad26.COV2.S vaccination and SARS-CoV-2 variants. Generated by immunoSEQ multiplex PCR, the TCRdb table keeps only in-frame clones and is missing some. This sample has over 100,000 clones, with around 82% found just once. The sample consisted of peripheral blood, taken after recovery from COVID-19. These receptors were taken from a human donor who had recovered from COVID-19. Each CDR3 is given with its conserved first and last residue. The D gene is left open where the match is weak. A row's size may be missing; if present it is once, few, many or a size class.

d_gene,j_gene,v_gene,len,abundance,CDR3nt,CDR3aa
NA,TRBJ1-1,TRBV28,13,once,TGTGCCAGCAGCAGCATGGGGAACACTGAAGCTTTCTTT,CASSSMGNTEAFF
NA,TRBJ2-1,TRBV3-1/TRBV3-2,14,medium-sized,TGTGCCAGCAGCCAGGGGGACGATTACAATGAGCAGTTCTTC,CASSQGDDYNEQFF
NA,TRBJ2-7,TRBV6-5,11,once,TGTGCCAGCACGTGGTCGAACGAGCAGTACTTC,CASTWSNEQYF
TRBD1,TRBJ1-5,TRBV6-5,14,NA,TGTGCCAGCAGCCCAGACAGGGTGGGCCAGCCCCAGCATTTT,CASSPDRVGQPQHF
TRBD2,TRBJ2-7,TRBV28,13,NA,TGTGCCACTAATAGCGGGGGGGCCTACGAGCAGTACTTC,CATNSGGAYEQYF
NA,TRBJ2-5,TRBV12-5,15,NA,TGTGCTAGTGGTTCCTCGACAGGGAGGTGGGAGACCCAGTACTTC,CASGSSTGRWETQYF
NA,TRBJ1-3,TRBV5-1,18,NA,TGCGCCAGCAGCTTGGTTCCTTCATCGACAGGCTCTGGAAACACCATATATTTT,CASSLVPSSTGSGNTIYF
NA,TRBJ2-6,TRBV19,16,NA,TGTGCCAGTACGGCGGGGTCCGGCTCTGGGGCCAACGTCCTGACTTTC,CASTAGSGSGANVLTF
NA,TRBJ2-7,TRBV27,14,NA,TGTGCCAGCAGTACAACCCACAATACTCGGGAGCAGTACTTC,CASSTTHNTREQYF
NA,TRBJ2-7,TRBV7-9,14,NA,TGTGCCAGCAGCTTTGGAGGGCTCCCCTACGAGCAGTACTTC,CASSFGGLPYEQYF
NA,TRBJ1-4,TRBV4-1,17,NA,TGCGCCAGCAGCCACGTAAGGGCCCGGGCAACTAATGAAAAACTGTTTTTT,CASSHVRARATNEKLFF
NA,TRBJ1-2,TRBV5-1,13,NA,TGCGCCAGCAGCTTGGCTGGGCAGAGCGGCTACACCTTC,CASSLAGQSGYTF
TRBD1,TRBJ1-3,TRBV5-1,15,NA,TGCGCCAGCAGCGGACAGGGGCTCGCTGGAAACACCATATATTTT,CASSGQGLAGNTIYF
TRBD1,TRBJ2-7,TRBV7-9,18,NA,TGTGCCAGCAGCTTAAAGTGGGGCGGCAGGGGGCGGACCGGCGAGCAGTACTTC,CASSLKWGGRGRTGEQYF
TRBD2,TRBJ2-1,TRBV7-9,14,NA,TGTGCCAGCAGCTTATCAGCGGGGGTAAATGAGCAGTTCTTC,CASSLSAGVNEQFF
NA,TRBJ1-6,TRBV28,16,NA,TGTGCCAGCAGTTCCGGGACACTCAACTATAATTCACCCCTCCACTTT,CASSSGTLNYNSPLHF
NA,TRBJ1-2,TRBV12-3/TRBV12-4,13,NA,TGTGCCAGCAGTTTTGGGCAGGCCTATGGCTACACCTTC,CASSFGQAYGYTF
NA,TRBJ1-2,TRBV7-9,13,NA,TGTGCCAGCAGCCCCCGGGGAGGGGATCCGTACACCTTC,CASSPRGGDPYTF
NA,TRBJ2-3,TRBV2,15,NA,TGTGCCAGCACGTCCGTTAGTTCCCGCACAGATACGCAGTATTTT,CASTSVSSRTDTQYF
NA,TRBJ1-1,TRBV11-2,14,NA,TGTGCCAGCAGCTTAGTGTGGGGGTCCACTGAAGCTTTCTTT,CASSLVWGSTEAFF
NA,TRBJ2-6,TRBV28,17,NA,TGTGCCAGCAGGGGAGGACAGCTTGATTCTGGGGCCAACGTCCTGACTTTC,CASRGGQLDSGANVLTF
NA,TRBJ2-5,TRBV29-1,12,NA,TGCAGCACTAGGGGCAGTCAAGAGACCCAGTACTTC,CSTRGSQETQYF
NA,TRBJ2-3,TRBV2,14,NA,TGTGCCTCACAACGGGAAACTAGCACAGATACGCAGTATTTT,CASQRETSTDTQYF
NA,TRBJ1-1,TRBV5-6,16,NA,TGTGCCAGCAGCTTGGAGGACGTAGAAACGGAAGGTGAAGCTTTCTTT,CASSLEDVETEGEAFF
NA,TRBJ1-6,TRBV30,14,NA,TGTGCCTGGAGCACCAGCTCCTATAATTCACCCCTCCACTTT,CAWSTSSYNSPLHF
NA,TRBJ1-6,TRBV30,15,once,TGTGCCTGGAGGTTACAGGCCCCGAATAATTCACCCCTCCACTTT,CAWRLQAPNNSPLHF
NA,TRBJ2-3,TRBV5-4,12,NA,TGTGCCAGCAGCGGCGACACCAATACGCAGTATTTT,CASSGDTNTQYF
TRBD1,TRBJ2-5,TRBV19,16,few,TGTGCCAGTAGTGGGGACCCGGGACAGTTACAAGAGACCCAGTACTTC,CASSGDPGQLQETQYF
NA,TRBJ1-2,TRBV10-2,16,NA,TGCGCCACCGTCGAAAGCGGGCGGCAGGGCCTATATGGCTACACCTTC,CATVESGRQGLYGYTF
NA,TRBJ2-4,TRBV28,14,NA,TGTGCCACCAACCCGGCTCTAGCCAAAAACATTCAGTACTTC,CATNPALAKNIQYF
TRBD2,TRBJ2-1,TRBV5-1,16,NA,TGCGCCAGCAGCCGCCAGGCGGGGGGAACCTACAATGAGCAGTTCTTC,CASSRQAGGTYNEQFF
NA,TRBJ2-2,TRBV2,15,NA,TGTGCCAGCAGGCAGGCAACCGTGGGCACCGGGGAGCTGTTTTTT,CASRQATVGTGELFF
NA,TRBJ2-7,TRBV5-4,13,NA,TGTGCCAGCAGCTTGGAGGCGTCGGGACAGCAGTACTTC,CASSLEASGQQYF
NA,TRBJ2-1,TRBV5-1,14,NA,TGCGCCAGCAGCTTGAGGGTGGGCGATAATGAGCAGTTCTTC,CASSLRVGDNEQFF
NA,TRBJ1-1,TRBV7-9,14,NA,TGTGCCAGCAGCCCAGGACCCCGACGGACTGAAGCTTTCTTT,CASSPGPRRTEAFF
NA,TRBJ2-3,TRBV11-3,13,NA,TGTGCCAGCAGCTTAGAGGATACAGATACGCAGTATTTT,CASSLEDTDTQYF
NA,TRBJ1-2,TRBV3-1/TRBV3-2,12,NA,TGTGCCAGCTGGTTTCGTGGCTATGGCTACACCTTC,CASWFRGYGYTF
TRBD1,TRBJ1-2,TRBV29-1,13,NA,TGCAGCGTTAACCAGGGGGACGCTTTTGGCTACACCTTC,CSVNQGDAFGYTF
NA,TRBJ2-4,TRBV19,15,few,TGTGCCAGTAGTATAGGAGGCATTGGTAAGAACATTCAGTACTTC,CASSIGGIGKNIQYF
NA,TRBJ2-3,TRBV6-5,13,NA,TGTGCCGCCCGGCGGGGTCGGACAGATACGCAGTATTTT,CAARRGRTDTQYF
NA,TRBJ1-1,TRBV27,13,NA,TGTGCCAGCAGTTCACACTTGAACACTGAAGCTTTCTTT,CASSSHLNTEAFF
NA,TRBJ1-1,TRBV2,15,once,TGTGCCAGCAGTGAAGGGACTGTGAAGGCTTCTGAAGCTTTCTTT,CASSEGTVKASEAFF
NA,TRBJ1-3,TRBV19,15,few,TGTGCCAGTAGTATTTCAAGGGGGTCCGGAAACACCATATATTTT,CASSISRGSGNTIYF
TRBD1,TRBJ1-2,TRBV7-2,15,NA,TGTGCCAGCAGCTTGAATAGAGGGACAGGCTATGGCTACACCTTC,CASSLNRGTGYGYTF
TRBD2,TRBJ2-3,TRBV10-1,16,NA,TGCGCCAGCAGCATGGTAGCGGGGGCCTCCACAGATACGCAGTATTTT,CASSMVAGASTDTQYF
NA,TRBJ2-2,TRBV5-4,16,NA,TGTGCCAGCAGCTCCCCGATTAAAAGGGGGGCCGGGGAGCTGTTTTTT,CASSSPIKRGAGELFF
TRBD1,TRBJ2-7,TRBV6-5,14,NA,TGTGCCAGCGGGGCGGACCGGGACAGGGGAGAGCAGTACTTC,CASGADRDRGEQYF
TRBD1,TRBJ2-7,TRBV9,15,few,TGTGCCAGCAGCCCCACGCCGGGACAGGGCGACGAGCAGTACTTC,CASSPTPGQGDEQYF
NA,TRBJ1-1,TRBV6-5,15,once,TGTGCCAGCAGACGATCCGGACGGCTGAACACTGAAGCTTTCTTT,CASRRSGRLNTEAFF
NA,TRBJ2-5,TRBV12-3/TRBV12-4,13,NA,TGTGCCAGCATGGGGGCCCCCGAGGAGACCCAGTACTTC,CASMGAPEETQYF
NA,TRBJ2-3,TRBV7-9,17,NA,TGTGCCAGCAGCTTAGCGCGCCAGGGAGGAGGCACAGATACGCAGTATTTT,CASSLARQGGGTDTQYF
TRBD1,TRBJ1-2,TRBV5-1,15,once,TGCGCCAGCAGCTTGGAGGCAGGGGGACTTGGAGGCTACACCTTC,CASSLEAGGLGGYTF
NA,TRBJ1-6,TRBV11-2,16,many,TGTGCCAGCAGCACGTCGACAGATGGAATTAATTCACCCCTCCACTTT,CASSTSTDGINSPLHF
TRBD1,TRBJ1-6,TRBV4-2,14,few,TGTGCCAGCAGCCGGACAGGGGCCAATTCACCCCTCCACTTT,CASSRTGANSPLHF
NA,TRBJ2-7,TRBV6-5,11,NA,TGTGCCAGCAGGGGCGGCTACGAGCAGTACTTC,CASRGGYEQYF